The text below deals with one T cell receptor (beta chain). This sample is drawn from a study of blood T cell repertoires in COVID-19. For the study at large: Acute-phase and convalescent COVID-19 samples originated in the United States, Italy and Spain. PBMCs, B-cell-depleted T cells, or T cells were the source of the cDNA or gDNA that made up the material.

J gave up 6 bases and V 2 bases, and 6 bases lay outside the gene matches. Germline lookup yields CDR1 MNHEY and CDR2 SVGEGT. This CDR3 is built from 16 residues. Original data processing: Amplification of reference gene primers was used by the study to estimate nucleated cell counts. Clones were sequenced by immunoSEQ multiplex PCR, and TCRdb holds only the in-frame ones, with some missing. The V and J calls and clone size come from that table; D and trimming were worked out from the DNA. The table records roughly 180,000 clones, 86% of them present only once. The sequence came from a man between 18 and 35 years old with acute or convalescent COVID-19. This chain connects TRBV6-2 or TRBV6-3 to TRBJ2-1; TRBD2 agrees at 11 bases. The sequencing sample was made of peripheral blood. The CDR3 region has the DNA TGTGCCAGCAGTTACCGTACTAGCGGGGGAGGCAATGAGCAGTTCTTC. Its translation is CASSYRTSGGGNEQFF.